The TCR beta chain under discussion was sequenced for a study of blood T cell repertoires in COVID-19. Across the whole study: From the United States, Italy and Spain came samples of acute and convalescent COVID-19. T cells, B-cell-depleted T cells, or PBMCs supplied cDNA or gDNA.

The CDR3 contains 17 residues. Germline V gene lookup returns CDR1 KGHDR and CDR2 SFDVKD. With 1 base clipped from V and 9 bases from J, the junction kept 5 bases outside the gene matches. As processed by the authors: How many nucleated cells were present was estimated from reference gene primer amplification. Clones were read by immunoSEQ multiplex PCR, and TCRdb kept only the in-frame ones, dropping some. The D gene and trimming were derived from the DNA, and the V and J assignments and clone size from that table. Found here are roughly 290,000 clones, about 82% of them singletons; the top ten hold around 4.2%.

This clonotype was sampled from a woman in her fifties or sixties with active or convalescent COVID-19. The rearrangement uses TRBV24-1 and TRBJ2-1; 16 nucleotides align to TRBD2. The sample was peripheral blood. In DNA form, the CDR3 reads TGTGCCACCAGTGATTTCAGGGGGACTAGCGGGAGGGCTGAGCAGTTCTTC. The encoded protein is CATSDFRGTSGRAEQFF.